This is a list of T cell receptor beta chains from one sample in a study of CD8 T cells in ankylosing spondylitis. TCRdb used MiXCR to reprocess the 5' RACE reads, holding one entry per CDR3 protein. The sample lists approximately 110,000 distinct CDR3 sequences, nearly 25% occurring once. The sequenced sample consisted of synovial fluid, either unsorted or a sorted T cell fraction (not recorded which). These TCRs come from a male donor with ankylosing spondylitis. The CDR3 runs from the conserved cysteine through the conserved F or W. A D gene is named only where the DNA matches it firmly. Not every row has a clone size; where given, it reads once, few, many or a size class.

DNA	CDR3	length	V	size	D	J
TGCGCCAGCAGCTTAGCGGGAGTATTGGATACGCAGTATTTT	CASSLAGVLDTQYF	14	TRBV5-1	-	TRBD2	TRBJ2-3
TGCGCCAGCAGCTTGACCTGGCAAGAGACCCAGTACTTC	CASSLTWQETQYF	13	TRBV5-1	few	-	TRBJ2-5
TGTGCCAGCAGTGAAGCCGTGGGGGGGTCTGATGAGCAGTTCTTC	CASSEAVGGSDEQFF	15	TRBV6-1	few	TRBD2	TRBJ2-1
TGTGCCAGCAGCTTAGTTGCGGGAGCCCCGAACACCGGGGAGCTGTTTTTT	CASSLVAGAPNTGELFF	17	TRBV7-2	few	TRBD2	TRBJ2-2
TGTGCCAGCAGCTTGGGACAGCTCGAAGCTTTCTTT	CASSLGQLEAFF	12	TRBV5-6	-	-	TRBJ1-1
TGCAGTGCTCCGAAGGGGTCACTAGCCTACGAGCAGTACTTC	CSAPKGSLAYEQYF	14	TRBV20-1	many	-	TRBJ2-7
TGTGCCAGCAGCTCCGGACAGAGACTGAACACTGAAGCTTTCTTT	CASSSGQRLNTEAFF	15	TRBV5-6	few	-	TRBJ1-1
TGTGCCAGCAACTCCCTAGGGTCCTACGAGCAGTACTTC	CASNSLGSYEQYF	13	TRBV7-8	-	-	TRBJ2-7
TGTGCCTGGAGAGGGACAGTAGGGTCTGAAGCTTTCTTT	CAWRGTVGSEAFF	13	TRBV30	-	TRBD1	TRBJ1-1
TGTGCCAGCAGCATGGTGGCAGCCACGCAGTATTTT	CASSMVAATQYF	12	TRBV5-8	-	-	TRBJ2-3
TGTGCCAGCAGCTTAGACGCGAACACCGGGGAGCTGTTTTTT	CASSLDANTGELFF	14	TRBV7-7	-	-	TRBJ2-2
TGTGCCAGCAGCGCGGGGACAGGGGGTGGCAATCAGCCCCAGCATTTT	CASSAGTGGGNQPQHF	16	TRBV7-6	-	TRBD1	TRBJ1-5
TGTGCCAGCAGCACAAACAGGGGTCTCGGGAATGAGCAGTTCTTC	CASSTNRGLGNEQFF	15	TRBV7-2	-	TRBD1	TRBJ2-1
TGTGCCAGCCTCCACCCAGGGAGACCGAACACCGGGGAGCTGTTTTTT	CASLHPGRPNTGELFF	16	TRBV6-2/TRBV6-3	-	-	TRBJ2-2
TGTGCCAGCAGTTTCGCGGGAAGATCCACCGGGGAGCTGTTTTTT	CASSFAGRSTGELFF	15	TRBV12-3/TRBV12-4	few	-	TRBJ2-2
TGTGCCAGCAGCTCGACTAGCGGGAGTAACGAGCAGTACTTC	CASSSTSGSNEQYF	14	TRBV27	many	TRBD2	TRBJ2-7
TGCAGTGCTCTCGGACCTGGAAACGCGGAAAAACTGTTTTTT	CSALGPGNAEKLFF	14	TRBV20-1	-	-	TRBJ1-4
TGTGCCAGCAGCTTAGGGACTAGCGGGAGGGCCGATGAGCAGTTCTTC	CASSLGTSGRADEQFF	16	TRBV7-9	once	TRBD2	TRBJ2-1
TGTGCCAGCAGGAGGGACGTACTCACTGAAGCTTTCTTT	CASRRDVLTEAFF	13	TRBV5-5	few	-	TRBJ1-1
TGCAGCGTTGCCGGGAGGACTAATGAAAAACTGTTTTTT	CSVAGRTNEKLFF	13	TRBV29-1	-	-	TRBJ1-4
TGCGCCAGCAGCCCGACTGGGCGGGGGCTGTTTTTT	CASSPTGRGLFF	12	TRBV5-1	-	-	TRBJ2-2
TGTGCCAGCTTAAGACGGGACACAGATACGCAGTATTTT	CASLRRDTDTQYF	13	TRBV28	few	-	TRBJ2-3
TGTGCCAGCTCACCAGAGACAGATTTGTACGAGCAGTACTTC	CASSPETDLYEQYF	14	TRBV18	-	-	TRBJ2-7
TGTGCCAGCAGCTTACTTGGAACGGAGTACTTC	CASSLLGTEYF	11	TRBV7-9	few	-	TRBJ2-7
TGCAGTGCTCAACAGGGTAACTTTGTTGGGGCCAACGTCCTGACTTTC	CSAQQGNFVGANVLTF	16	TRBV20-1	-	-	TRBJ2-6
TGTGCCAGCAGCTTTAACGAGGGAGCTGGAAACACCATATATTTT	CASSFNEGAGNTIYF	15	TRBV11-2	many	-	TRBJ1-3
TGCGCCAGCAGTTCTGAGACCCCGGCAGAGACCCAGTACTTC	CASSSETPAETQYF	14	TRBV5-1	-	-	TRBJ2-5
TGTGCCAGCAGCCAAGACCTAGGCGCAGATACGCAGTATTTT	CASSQDLGADTQYF	14	TRBV14	-	-	TRBJ2-3
TGTGCCAGCTCCCTGGGACAGATCCAAGAGACCCAGTACTTC	CASSLGQIQETQYF	14	TRBV18	many	TRBD1	TRBJ2-5
TGCAGTGCTAGAGACCGACAGGGTCTAGAGACCCAGTACTTC	CSARDRQGLETQYF	14	TRBV20-1	few	TRBD1	TRBJ2-5
TGTGCCTGGGGGGCCCTATGGCGGAAGAACACAGATACGCAGTATTTT	CAWGALWRKNTDTQYF	16	TRBV30	-	-	TRBJ2-3
TGTGCCAGCAGTTTGGAGGAAAGTCCCAAAAACATTCAGTACTTC	CASSLEESPKNIQYF	15	TRBV12-3/TRBV12-4	-	-	TRBJ2-4
TGCAGTGCTCGTGTCTACAATCAGCCCCAGCATTTT	CSARVYNQPQHF	12	TRBV20-1	-	-	TRBJ1-5
TGCGCCAGCAGCCAAGATTTCCAAATGGAGAACACTGAAGCTTTCTTT	CASSQDFQMENTEAFF	16	TRBV4-1	few	-	TRBJ1-1
TGCGCCAGCAGCCATGGGGAGCTCACCGGGGAGCTGTTTTTT	CASSHGELTGELFF	14	TRBV4-1	few	-	TRBJ2-2
TGTGCCAGCAGAGCGGACAGGAGCCTGCAAGAGACCCAGTACTTC	CASRADRSLQETQYF	15	TRBV2	few	TRBD1	TRBJ2-5
TGTGCCAGCAGGAGGTTCCCAACCGGGGAGCTGTTTTTT	CASRRFPTGELFF	13	TRBV6-1	-	-	TRBJ2-2
TGCAGTGCTAGTGGGGTAACTAGCGCGGGTTGGTACAATGAGCAGTTCTTC	CSASGVTSAGWYNEQFF	17	TRBV20-1	-	TRBD2	TRBJ2-1
TGTGCCAGTGGTGATCGCATGAACACTGAAGCTTTCTTT	CASGDRMNTEAFF	13	TRBV28	many	-	TRBJ1-1
TGTGCCTGGAGTAAGGGGAGCAACAGTGAAGCTTTCTTT	CAWSKGSNSEAFF	13	TRBV30	-	-	TRBJ1-1
TGTGCCAGCAGCTCCACTCGGACACTCCGGGGGGCCAACGTCCTGACTTTC	CASSSTRTLRGANVLTF	17	TRBV7-9	-	-	TRBJ2-6
TGTGCCAGCAGCTTAGGCCGCCCCACCGGGGAGCTGTTTTTT	CASSLGRPTGELFF	14	TRBV7-9	-	-	TRBJ2-2
TGTGCCACCAGTGAATCCGGGACAGGCACAGATACGCAGTATTTT	CATSESGTGTDTQYF	15	TRBV24-1	-	TRBD1	TRBJ2-3
TGTGCCAGCAGTGGGGGACAGCACCCTACTAACTATGGCTACACCTTC	CASSGGQHPTNYGYTF	16	TRBV6-1	few	TRBD1	TRBJ1-2
TGCGCCAGCAGCTTGGCCGTGGGGCAGCTTGAAGCTTTCTTT	CASSLAVGQLEAFF	14	TRBV5-1	-	-	TRBJ1-1
TGTGCCAGCAGCCAGGGAGCGACAGGAGCCGAGCAGTACTTC	CASSQGATGAEQYF	14	TRBV4-2	-	-	TRBJ2-7
TGCAGTGCTAGAGATGGGGGGAACCCCTACAATGAGCAGTTCTTC	CSARDGGNPYNEQFF	15	TRBV20-1	few	-	TRBJ2-1
TGCAGTGCTCGTATTAATGAAAAACTGTTTTTT	CSARINEKLFF	11	TRBV20-1	few	-	TRBJ1-4
TGCGCCAGCAGCAGACTAGATGCAGTGAACACTGAAGCTTTCTTT	CASSRLDAVNTEAFF	15	TRBV5-1	-	-	TRBJ1-1
TGTGCCAGCAGTGAAAACATGTGGGGCAGATCGGCGAGTGAAGCTTTCTTT	CASSENMWGRSASEAFF	17	TRBV2	many	-	TRBJ1-1
TGTGCCAGCAGTTCCCCCGCCGGGCGGAGCTACAATGAGCAGTTCTTC	CASSSPAGRSYNEQFF	16	TRBV27	-	-	TRBJ2-1
TGTGCCAGCAGCTTGGGAGCGGGGCGCACAGATACGCAGTATTTT	CASSLGAGRTDTQYF	15	TRBV7-2	few	TRBD2	TRBJ2-3
TGTGCCAGCTCACCTTTAGGGGGGACTGAAGCTTTCTTT	CASSPLGGTEAFF	13	TRBV18	-	-	TRBJ1-1
TGTGCCAGCAGTGAATGGGCAGCTAGCAATCAGCCCCAGCATTTT	CASSEWAASNQPQHF	15	TRBV6-1	-	-	TRBJ1-5
TGCAGTGCTACAGCGGGAACTAGCACAGATACGCAGTATTTT	CSATAGTSTDTQYF	14	TRBV20-1	once	TRBD2	TRBJ2-3